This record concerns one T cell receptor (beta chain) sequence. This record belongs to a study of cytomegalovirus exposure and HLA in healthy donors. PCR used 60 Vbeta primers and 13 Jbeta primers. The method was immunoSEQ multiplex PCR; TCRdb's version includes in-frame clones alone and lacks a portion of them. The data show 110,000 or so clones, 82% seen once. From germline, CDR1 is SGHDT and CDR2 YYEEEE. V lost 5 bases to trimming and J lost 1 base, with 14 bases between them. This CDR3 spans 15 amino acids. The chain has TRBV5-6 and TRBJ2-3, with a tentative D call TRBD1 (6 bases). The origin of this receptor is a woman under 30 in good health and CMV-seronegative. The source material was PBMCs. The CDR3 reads CASSLRTARTDTQYF. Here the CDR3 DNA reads TGTGCCAGCAGTCTTCGGACAGCCCGCACAGATACGCAGTATTTT. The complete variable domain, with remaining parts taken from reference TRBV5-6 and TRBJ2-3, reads DAGVTQSPTHLIKTRGQQVTLRCSPKSGHDTVSWYQQALGQGPQFIFQYYEEEERQRGNFPDRFSGHQFPNYSSELNVNALLLGDSALYLCASSLRTARTDTQYFGPGTRLTVL.